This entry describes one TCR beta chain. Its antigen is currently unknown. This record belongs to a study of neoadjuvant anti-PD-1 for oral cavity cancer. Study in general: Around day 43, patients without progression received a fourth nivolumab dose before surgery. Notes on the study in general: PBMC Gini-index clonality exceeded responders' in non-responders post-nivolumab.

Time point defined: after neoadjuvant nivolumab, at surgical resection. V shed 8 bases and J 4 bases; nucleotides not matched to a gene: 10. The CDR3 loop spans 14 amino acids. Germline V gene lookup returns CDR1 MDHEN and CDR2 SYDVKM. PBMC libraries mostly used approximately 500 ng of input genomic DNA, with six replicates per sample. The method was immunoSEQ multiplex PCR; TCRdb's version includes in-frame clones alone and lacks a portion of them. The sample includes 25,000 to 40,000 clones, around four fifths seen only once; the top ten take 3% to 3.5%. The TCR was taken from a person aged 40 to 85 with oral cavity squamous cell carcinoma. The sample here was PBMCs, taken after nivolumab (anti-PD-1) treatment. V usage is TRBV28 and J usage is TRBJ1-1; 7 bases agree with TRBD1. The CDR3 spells CASRRDSTATEAFF. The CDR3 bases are TGTGCCAGCCGAAGGGACAGCACCGCCACTGAAGCTTTCTTT.